The entry below gives a single T cell receptor (beta chain) sequence along with its context. The antigen is not known. Libraries were prepared by immunoSEQ multiplex PCR; TCRdb keeps only in-frame clonotypes and omits some of them. The table shows roughly 1,500,000 clones, with 97% to 99% occurring only once. The source of the sample is a study of shared clonotypes between healthy human individuals. Study-level background: The donor pool was made up of a couple of women and three men aged 18 to 49. Donors had three CD4 naive, three CD4 memory, two CD8 naive and one CD8 memory plate apiece.

Study observations and caveats: In contrast to clonotypes shared by all four donors, non-shared clonotypes had lower generation probabilities.

The length of the CDR3 is 14 residues. Germline V lookup: CDR1 LNHDA, CDR2 SQIVND (reference sequence). Trimming cost V 7 bases and J 0 bases; bases outside gene matches: 0. The origin of this receptor is a man under 40 in good health. Sequencing was carried out using naive CD4+ T cells sorted from blood. As for subset: CD45RA+ positively selected. This chain links TRBV19 with TRBJ2-6, with 7 bases that match TRBD1. The CDR3 DNA follows: TGTGCCAGTACAGGGGGCTCTGGGGCCAACGTCCTGACTTTC. This gives the protein CASTGGSGANVLTF. Supplemented by reference TRBV19 and TRBJ2-6, the full variable domain reads DGGITQSPKYLFRKEGQNVTLSCEQNLNHDAMYWYRQDPGQGLRLIYYSQIVNDFQKGDIAEGYSVSREKKESFPLTVTSAQKNPTAFYLCASTGGSGANVLTFGAGSRLTVL.